The sequence of this T cell receptor (beta chain) was determined in a study of cytomegalovirus exposure and HLA in healthy donors. Germline V CDR1 and CDR2: SGDLS, YYNGEE. This CDR3 has 15 residues. V lost 0 bases to trimming and J lost 1 base, with 10 bases between them. Use of 60 Vbeta and 13 Jbeta primers characterized the PCR. Sequencing was performed with immunoSEQ multiplex PCR; in TCRdb, only in-frame clones are kept and a portion is missing. Recorded for this sample: roughly 74,000 clones. The origin of this receptor is a female donor in good health and CMV-seropositive. The source material was PBMCs. The chain is built from TRBV9 and TRBJ2-5, with TRBD1 as a possible D gene (5 bases). CDR3 amino acids: CASSVGGTGQETQYF. CDR3 DNA sequence: TGTGCCAGCAGCGTAGGTGGCACAGGCCAAGAGACCCAGTACTTC.